This T cell receptor beta chain was sequenced for a study of vaccination effects on CD4 cells after COVID-19. Study background: Researchers obtained post-vaccine samples at a median of 72 days past the second dose. Study outcomes and limitations: Infection- and vaccine-induced clones contracted markedly late after vaccination. No early post-infection timepoints were available in the study, which also included few convalescent patients.

This CDR3 spans 13 amino acids. The germline V gene encodes CDR1 SNHLY and CDR2 FYNNEI. Trimming removed 4 bases from V and 2 bases from J; junction bases left unmatched: 0. Comments on this clone: What it binds is unknown.

A 10-day culture period preceded the isolation of CD4+ T cells. The person acquired a PCR-confirmed SARS-CoV-2 infection between March and December 2020. Two doses of either BNT162b2 or mRNA-1273 were given to each participant. Cells had half their medium changed to IL-2 medium on days 3 and 7. Clones were read by immunoSEQ multiplex PCR, and TCRdb kept only the in-frame ones, dropping some. Seen here are 50,000 or so clones, over 60% observed once, and the top ten hold about 5.4%. The TCR comes from a human donor who had a prior SARS-CoV-2 infection. The sequencing used CD4+ T cells from PBMCs cultured without peptide, collected after COVID-19 vaccination. The chain joins TRBV2 to TRBJ1-2; 8 positions match TRBD1. CDR3 loop: CASSGDRNYGYTF. The CDR3 bases are TGTGCCAGCAGTGGGGACAGGAACTATGGCTACACCTTC.